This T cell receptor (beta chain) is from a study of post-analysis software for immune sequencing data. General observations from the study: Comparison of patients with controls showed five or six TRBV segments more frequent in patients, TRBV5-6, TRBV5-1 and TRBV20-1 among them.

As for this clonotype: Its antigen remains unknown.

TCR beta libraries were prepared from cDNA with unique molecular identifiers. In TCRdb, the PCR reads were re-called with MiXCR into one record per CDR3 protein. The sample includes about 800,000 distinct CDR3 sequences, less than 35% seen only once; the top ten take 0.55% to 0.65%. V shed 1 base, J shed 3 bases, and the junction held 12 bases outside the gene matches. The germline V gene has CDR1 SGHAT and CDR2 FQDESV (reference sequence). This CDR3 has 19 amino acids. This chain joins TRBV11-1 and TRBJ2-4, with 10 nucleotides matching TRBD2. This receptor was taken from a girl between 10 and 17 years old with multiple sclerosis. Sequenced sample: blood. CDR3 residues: CASSLGRLAGAFGKNIQYF. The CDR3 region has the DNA TGTGCCAGCAGCTTAGGTCGTCTAGCGGGGGCCTTCGGCAAAAACATTCAGTACTTC.